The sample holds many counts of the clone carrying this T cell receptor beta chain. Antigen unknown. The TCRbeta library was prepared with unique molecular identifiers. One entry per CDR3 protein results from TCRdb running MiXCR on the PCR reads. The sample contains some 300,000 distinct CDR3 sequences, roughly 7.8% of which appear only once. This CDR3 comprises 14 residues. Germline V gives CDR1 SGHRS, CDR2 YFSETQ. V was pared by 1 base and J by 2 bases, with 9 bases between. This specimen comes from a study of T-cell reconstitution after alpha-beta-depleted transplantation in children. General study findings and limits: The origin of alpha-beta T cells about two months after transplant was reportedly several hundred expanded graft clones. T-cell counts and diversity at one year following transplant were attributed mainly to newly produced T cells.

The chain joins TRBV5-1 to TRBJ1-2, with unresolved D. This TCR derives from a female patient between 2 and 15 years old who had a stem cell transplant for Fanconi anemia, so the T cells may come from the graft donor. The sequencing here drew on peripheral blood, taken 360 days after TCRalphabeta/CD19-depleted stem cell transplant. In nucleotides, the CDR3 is TGCGCCAGCAGCTTGTTAGGGCCCAACTATGGCTACACCTTC. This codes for CASSLLGPNYGYTF.